Below, one TCR beta chain is given with its context. The antigen this receptor binds is unknown. Base qualities were left out, and no much larger clone turns up one base away. CDR1 SGHRS and CDR2 YFSETQ are derived from the germline V gene. The CDR3 numbers 12 residues from cysteine through phenylalanine. Only CDR3 DNA is held: 36 bases, read in frame from base 1. The V and J ends are trimmed by 4 bases and 3 bases, leaving 7 bases between them. The entire amount of isolated RNA was reverse transcribed using the High Capacity cDNA Reverse Transcription Kit, so the sequenced TCRB transcripts were expressed ones. Naive, central memory and regulatory T cell samples underwent deep immunoSEQ sequencing, averaging about 3.57 million total reads per sample. Sorted cells were lysed in RLT buffer and RNA was extracted with DNase-treated RNeasy Micro or Mini kits, depending on cell number. To prevent cross-contamination, every cell subset was processed on its own, while patient and healthy donor samples were processed together. TCRB sequences were amplified from cDNA with the immunoSEQ multiplex PCR, producing 87-bp fragments spanning the CDR3 region. Sequencing of the amplicons was performed on the Illumina HiSeq platform. On the study's bioinformatics: Synthetic template baselines were used to correct PCR bias computationally, reads within Hamming distance 2 were collapsed together, and singletons that could not be merged were discarded. Reads were aligned to IMGT to assign V, D and J genes, CDR3 length, and insertions or deletions at six rearrangement sites. Within each subset, clonotype counts were normalized to the number of sorted cells before true diversity and Gini coefficients were calculated with the tcR R package. The overlap coefficient, calculated on TCRB nucleotide sequences, was used to quantify repertoire sharing. Out-of-frame TCRB sequences from naive cells were analyzed as a proxy for the pre-selection repertoire. As stored in TCRdb, this immuneACCESS dataset retains in-frame rearrangements with V and J assigned. A fraction of the clones does not appear; measured against another copy, unresolved V genes explain less than half of the discrepancy, and the remainder lacks a known reason. V and J calls and clone size are given by that table; D and trimming were obtained from the DNA. The sample table lists hundreds of thousands of clones, 13% to 15% of them with a count of one. The ten largest make up about 0.027% of the sample.

The data are from a study of beta chain features in type 1 diabetes (dated by TCRdb to between 2018 and 2020). Some background on the complete study: Patients and healthy donors did not differ in mean age, gender distribution, total cell number or subset yield. A total of approximately 110,000,000 sorted cells were examined across all samples, and a strong correlation was observed between cell number per subset and RNA yield. In the study, recently diagnosed type 1 diabetes patients and matched healthy donors were compared on the TCRB repertoires of their sorted circulating CD4+ T cell subsets. Regulatory and stem cell-like memory subsets were obtained from only 8 patients and roughly 8 healthy donors, while naive and central memory subsets were obtained from all 30 or so donors. Beyond this particular receptor, the publication reports: Naive, central memory and regulatory TCRB repertoires appeared to be more similar among patients than among healthy donors. Because cDNA was sequenced instead of genomic DNA, highly expressing activated cells could be over-represented, though the groups showed no difference in activation or CD3 levels. In all four CD4+ subsets, TCRB CDR3 length was moderately but significantly shorter in type 1 diabetes patients. Shorter templates might be favored by PCR, yet because patient and control samples were amplified and corrected together, any such skew would affect both groups equally. At VDJ recombination sites, patients with type 1 diabetes made fewer insertions and deleted more nucleotides, a pattern implying thymic rearrangement abnormalities. Only small numbers of individuals were included in the HLA sub-analyses, which left unresolved whether HLA type had any influence on TCRB rearrangement.

A single peripheral blood draw of about 116 mL on average was collected from each donor into heparinised tubes. Naive, central memory, regulatory and stem cell-like memory CD4+ T cells were sorted on a BD FACSAria II using a panel including CD45RO, CCR7, CD25, CD127, CD95 and CD27. Purity was above 95% for every sorted population. Right away, PBMCs were isolated by Lymphoprep density gradient centrifugation and were stained directly, with no culture step. Samples were stained and sorted in pairs, with one healthy donor and one patient per experiment, so that batch effects were minimized. The sequence joins TRBV5-1 to TRBJ1-2, with the D gene not confidently named. Sequences were obtained from naive CD4+ T cells from blood. What this sample's cell subset or site label stands for: true naive CD4+ T cells. This sequence was found in a woman aged 40 to 49 in good health. The bases are TGCGCCAGCAGCCAAGAGGACTATGGCTACACCTTC. Its product reads: CASSQEDYGYTF.